This passage covers 24 T cell receptor beta chains from one sample sequenced in a study of CD8 T cells in ankylosing spondylitis. Regarding the study as a whole: Ankylosing spondylitis blood appeared to carry a characteristic TCR beta motif of several highly homologous variants.

TCRdb called the 5' RACE reads again in MiXCR, with one record for every CDR3 protein. The sample records 700,000 or so distinct CDR3 sequences, around a fifth being singletons. The antigens for these receptors are not known. The sample comprised blood, either unsorted or a sorted T cell fraction (not recorded which). The receptors were sampled from a male donor with ankylosing spondylitis.

This clonotype was counted a few times. This chain connects TRBV4-1 to TRBJ1-2; D is undetermined. Germline values: CDR1 MGHRA, CDR2 YSYEKL. The CDR3 spans 16 residues. Trimming took off 3 bases at V and 4 bases at J, with 18 bases between the two ends. DNA for the CDR3: TGCGCCAGCAGCCACCCTGCGATCGCAGTTAGCTATGGCTACACCTTC. It is translated as CASSHPAIAVSYGYTF.

The sample holds a few counts of this clonotype. The chain employs TRBV12-3 or TRBV12-4 and TRBJ2-2; perhaps TRBD1 as D (6 bases). The CDR3 spans 15 residues. V dropped 6 bases and J dropped 6 bases, with 17 bases sitting between them. The chain's CDR3 is CASRAGDIGAGELFF. Here the CDR3 DNA reads TGTGCCAGCAGAGCCGGGGACATTGGGGCCGGGGAGCTGTTTTTT.

This clonotype was seen a handful of times. This chain links TRBV7-9 with TRBJ2-4; D is undetermined. With 5 bases removed from V and 6 bases from J, the gap between germline ends came to 8 bases. Germline V gene lookup returns CDR1 SEHNR and CDR2 FQNEAQ (reference sequence). There are 12 residues in the CDR3. DNA for the CDR3: TGTGCCAGCAGCACCGATTTAAACATTCAGTACTTC. Its protein is CASSTDLNIQYF.

The table lists this clonotype with a few counts. The chain links TRBV15 to TRBJ1-5, with 9 bases that match TRBD1. CDR1 is LNHNV, CDR2 YYDKDF, per germline (reference sequence). Trimming removed 5 bases from V and 1 base from J; junction bases left unmatched: 6. The CDR3 is made up of 16 amino acids. The CDR3 protein is CATSALGTGSNQPQHF. CDR3 nucleotides: TGTGCCACCAGCGCTTTGGGGACAGGGAGCAATCAGCCCCAGCATTTT.

This clonotype was recorded a few times. CDR3 amino acids: CASSYTAGNPAEIQHF. The CDR3 DNA sequence: TGTGCCAGCAGTTACACAGCAGGGAACCCCGCGGAGATCCAGCATTTT. J is TRBJ1-5 and V is TRBV6-5, with D perhaps matching TRBD1 (5 bases). Germline assignment: CDR1 MNHEY and CDR2 SVGAGI. The V end was cut by 2 bases, the J end by 12 bases, with 23 bases between. The CDR3 length is 16 residues.

This clonotype was seen more than once but under ten times. A read error is possible here, since a much larger clone lies one base away. This chain links TRBV9 with TRBJ2-7; 7 nucleotides align to TRBD1. CDR1 is SGDLS and CDR2 is YYNGEE in the germline V gene. Trimming took 0 bases from V and 2 from J; bases not matched to a gene: 2. The CDR3 consists of 14 residues. The CDR3 nucleotides read TGTGCCAGCAGCGTAGCCGGACAGGCCTACGAGCAGTACTTC. This gives the protein CASSVAGQAYEQYF.

This clonotype is a singleton in its sample. The DNA of the CDR3 is TGTGCCAGCAGCCGGTCGGGACTGGGGAGCTACGAGCAGTACTTC. Translating gives CASSRSGLGSYEQYF. The chain links TRBV3-1 to TRBJ2-7, with D perhaps matching TRBD2 (6 bases). This CDR3 is built from 15 residues. The germline V gene encodes CDR1 LGHDT and CDR2 YNNKEL (reference sequence). Between the trimmed V and J ends, which lost 4 bases and 3 bases, there was a span of 16 bases.

The chain carries TRBV5-1 and TRBJ2-1, with 9 bases lining up with TRBD2. This CDR3 has 15 residues. Germline CDR1 SGHRS, CDR2 YFSETQ. With V trimmed by 4 bases and J by 2 bases, 4 bases remained unmatched. The CDR3 is CASSRGGATYNEQFF. In DNA form, the CDR3 reads TGCGCCAGCAGCCGCGGGGGGGCTACCTACAATGAGCAGTTCTTC.

The V and J genes are TRBV7-9 and TRBJ2-5; D unresolved. The CDR3 loop spans 13 amino acids. The V gene lost 6 bases and the J gene lost 5 bases, with 13 bases spanning the gap. Germline CDR1 reads SEHNR; CDR2 reads FQNEAQ (reference sequence). The CDR3 DNA is TGTGCCAGCAGTCCCAACCACTTTGAGACCCAGTACTTC. Amino acids: CASSPNHFETQYF.

This clonotype turned up a few times. The CDR3 loop is CASSSGLAGGIGQYF. CDR3 coding DNA: TGTGCCAGCAGTTCCGGACTAGCGGGGGGGATAGGGCAGTACTTC. The V gene is TRBV12-3 or TRBV12-4, the J gene TRBJ2-7, with 15 bases fitting TRBD2. The V gene end was trimmed by 4 bases and the J gene end by 9 bases; junction bases not matched to a gene: 7. The CDR3 is 15 residues long.

The V and J genes are TRBV12-3 or TRBV12-4 and TRBJ2-7; 9 positions agree with TRBD1. CDR3 size: 16 residues. V gave up 6 bases and J gave up 2 bases; unmatched junction bases: 11. Written as DNA, the CDR3 is TGTGCCAGCAGCCCCCGGTACGGGACAGGGACCTACGAGCAGTACTTC. Its translation: CASSPRYGTGTYEQYF.

CDR3 protein: CSARNARRLAGPGGEQFF. CDR3 coding DNA: TGCAGTGCTAGAAATGCCCGTCGACTAGCGGGGCCAGGGGGTGAGCAGTTCTTC. V and J are TRBV20-1 and TRBJ2-1, with TRBD2 matching over 11 bases. The J segment lost 9 bases and the V segment lost 2 bases, leaving 18 bases of the junction unmatched. Germline assignment: CDR1 DFQATT and CDR2 SNEGSKA (reference sequence). The CDR3 runs 18 residues.

This chain uses TRBV29-1 with TRBJ2-5, with D perhaps matching TRBD1 or TRBD2 (6 bases each). Germline loops: CDR1 SQVTM, CDR2 ANQGSEA. This CDR3 is built from 11 residues. Trimming pared 4 bases from V and 9 bases from J, leaving 12 bases between. The CDR3 region has the DNA TGCAGCGTTGTAAGGGGGGAGGCCCAGTACTTC. Its protein product is CSVVRGEAQYF.

This clonotype was seen once. Its ends do not fully match the called genes, so a read error is possible. This chain links TRBV4-1 with TRBJ2-1; 8 bases line up with TRBD1. This CDR3 is built from 18 residues. Germline-derived CDR1 and CDR2 are MGHRA and YSYEKL. CDR3: CASSQEQGAILYDNVQFF. The DNA of the CDR3 is TGCGCCAGCAGCCAAGAGCAGGGGGCGATTCTCTACGACAATGTGCAGTTCTTC.

This clonotype was detected a few times. The chain links TRBV6-4 to TRBJ1-2, with D hard to call. Germline-derived CDR1 and CDR2 are MRHNA and SNTAGT. Between the trimmed V and J ends, which lost 3 bases and 4 bases, there was a span of 12 bases. The CDR3 loop spans 14 amino acids. The CDR3 nucleotides read TGTGCCAGCAGTGATGGAGCGGGTACCTATGGCTACACCTTC. The encoded protein is CASSDGAGTYGYTF.

The chain combines TRBV5-1 with TRBJ2-2, with TRBD2 matching 7 bases. The trim removed 4 bases at V and 3 bases at J, leaving 6 bases unmatched. CDR1 and CDR2 (germline): SGHRS, YFSETQ. The CDR3 is 15 residues long. For the CDR3, the DNA is TGCGCCAGCAGCCTAGGACTAGATTACACCGGGGAGCTGTTTTTT. Amino acids: CASSLGLDYTGELFF.

At least ten counts were recorded for this clonotype. The V gene is TRBV29-1, the J gene TRBJ1-1; no clear D. CDR1 is SQVTM, CDR2 ANQGSEA, per germline. Trimming left V 0 bases short and J 3 bases short, with 5 bases between. This CDR3 comprises 12 residues. The CDR3 region is CSVEDGHTEAFF. The CDR3 DNA reads TGCAGCGTTGAAGATGGCCACACTGAAGCTTTCTTT.

Only a few counts were recorded for this clonotype. The chain has TRBV5-1 and TRBJ2-1; D is ambiguous. The CDR3 sequence is 13 residues long. Germline V gives CDR1 SGHRS, CDR2 YFSETQ. V was pared by 4 bases and J by 4 bases, with 9 bases between. The CDR3: CASSTDDYNEQFF. The DNA of the CDR3 is TGCGCCAGCAGCACGGACGATTACAATGAGCAGTTCTTC.

The rearrangement uses TRBV4-1 and TRBJ1-1; D is perhaps TRBD1 (6 bases). Trimming shortened V by 4 bases and J by 1 base, and 13 bases separated the two germline ends. Germline V gene lookup returns CDR1 MGHRA and CDR2 YSYEKL. This CDR3 has 15 residues. The DNA of the CDR3 is TGCGCCAGCAGCCTCGAATGGGGGGCGAACACTGAAGCTTTCTTT. Amino acid sequence: CASSLEWGANTEAFF.

This chain joins TRBV5-6 and TRBJ2-2; no reliable D call. Germline CDR1 SGHDT, CDR2 YYEEEE. V lost 4 bases and J 0 bases, leaving 16 bases between the germline ends. CDR3 length: 17 amino acids. Here the CDR3 DNA reads TGTGCCAGCAGCCCAGGCTGGCGGAACACGAACACCGGGGAGCTGTTTTTT. Protein sequence: CASSPGWRNTNTGELFF.

This CDR3 is CSVEVPPDRVYEQFF. Written as DNA, the CDR3 is TGCAGCGTTGAAGTTCCCCCGGACAGGGTGTATGAGCAGTTCTTC. The V and J genes are TRBV29-1 and TRBJ2-1, with 8 bases fitting TRBD1. J was trimmed by 8 bases and V by 1 base; bases with no gene match: 10. The germline V gene encodes CDR1 SQVTM and CDR2 ANQGSEA. The CDR3 has 15 amino acids.

This clonotype was seen a handful of times. The genes are TRBV27 and TRBJ2-7, with D possibly TRBD2 on 6 matching bases. The germline V and J ends were trimmed by 4 bases and 3 bases, with 16 bases remaining between them. Germline V CDR1 and CDR2: MNHEY, SMNVEV (reference sequence). The CDR3 has 15 residues. The DNA of the CDR3 is TGTGCCAGCAGTTACGTCGCGGGATCGCTCTACGAGCAGTACTTC. Translation: CASSYVAGSLYEQYF.

The chain has TRBV9 and TRBJ1-1; no definite D call. V lost 6 bases and J lost 4, with 13 bases in between. The CDR3 contains 13 residues. CDR1 and CDR2 from the germline V gene are SGDLS and YYNGEE. CDR3 sequence: CASNRDWGTEAFF. The CDR3 region has the DNA TGTGCCAGCAACAGAGACTGGGGCACTGAAGCTTTCTTT.

This chain uses TRBV14 with TRBJ1-5; D is uncertain. This CDR3 spans 13 amino acids. V shed 0 bases and J shed 7 bases, with 7 bases lying between them. Germline V gene sequence: CDR1 SGHDN, CDR2 FVKESK. The CDR3 bases are TGTGCCAGCAGCCAAGATCCACGCCAGCCCCAGCATTTT. Translation gives CASSQDPRQPQHF. Supplemented by reference TRBV14 and TRBJ1-5, the full variable domain reads EAGVTQFPSHSVIEKGQTVTLRCDPISGHDNLYWYRRVMGKEIKFLLHFVKESKQDESGMPNNRFLAERTGGTYSTLKVQPAELEDSGVYFCASSQDPRQPQHFGDGTRLSIL.